The clone carrying this TCR beta chain has just a few counts. Its antigen is as yet unknown. The TCR alpha and TCR beta cDNA libraries, bearing sample barcodes and UMIs, were generated by 5'RACE using constant-segment primers. TCRdb independently ran MiXCR on the 5' RACE reads; one entry per CDR3 protein. The sample gives 350,000 to 450,000 distinct CDR3 sequences, more than 20% of which show up once; 8.8% is in the top ten. This sample was included in a study of T-cell memory formation after mild COVID-19. V shed 1 base and J shed 8 bases, with 17 bases lying between them. The CDR3 runs 15 residues. Looked up from germline, CDR1 is LGHNA and CDR2 is YNFKEQ. Findings of the study overall: Pre-infection memory contained some responding clones, which suggested that cross-reactive memory had joined.

The chain uses TRBV4-2 and TRBJ1-2; tentatively, D is TRBD1 (5 bases). Sequencing was done on a sample of PBMCs or a T cell subset sorted from them (not recorded which). The sequence came from an adult woman who had mild COVID-19 (a few samples of this study predate the infection). Cell type and time point are not known. The CDR3 region is CASSQVARGALGYTF. The DNA of the CDR3 is TGTGCCAGCAGCCAAGTCGCCCGTGGGGCGTTAGGCTACACCTTC.